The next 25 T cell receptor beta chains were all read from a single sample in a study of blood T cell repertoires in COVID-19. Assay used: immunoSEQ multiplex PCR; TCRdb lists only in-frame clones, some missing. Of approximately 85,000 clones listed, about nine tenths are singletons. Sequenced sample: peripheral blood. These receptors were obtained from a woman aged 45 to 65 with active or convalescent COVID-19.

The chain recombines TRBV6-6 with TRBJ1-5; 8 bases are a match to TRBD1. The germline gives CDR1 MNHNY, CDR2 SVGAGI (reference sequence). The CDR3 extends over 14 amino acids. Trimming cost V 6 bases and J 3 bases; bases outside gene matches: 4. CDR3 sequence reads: CASSGQGNNQPQHF. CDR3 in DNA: TGTGCCAGCAGCGGACAGGGCAACAATCAGCCCCAGCATTTT.

CDR3 sequence (DNA): TGTGCCAGCAGTCCCCAGAGGGGGCGGGCCAACCAAGAGACCCAGTACTTC. The encoded protein is CASSPQRGRANQETQYF. J is TRBJ2-5 and V is TRBV27; 7 nucleotides line up with TRBD1. The CDR3 loop spans 17 amino acids. After removal of 5 bases from V and 0 bases from J, the junction contained 12 bases not matched to a gene. Germline CDR1 is MNHEY and CDR2 is SMNVEV (reference sequence).

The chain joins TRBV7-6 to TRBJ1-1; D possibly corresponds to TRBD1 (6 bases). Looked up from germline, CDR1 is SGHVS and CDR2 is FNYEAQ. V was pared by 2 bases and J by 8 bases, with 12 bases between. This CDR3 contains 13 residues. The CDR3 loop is CASSLRQGSEAFF. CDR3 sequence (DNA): TGTGCCAGCAGCTTAAGGCAGGGGTCCGAAGCTTTCTTT.

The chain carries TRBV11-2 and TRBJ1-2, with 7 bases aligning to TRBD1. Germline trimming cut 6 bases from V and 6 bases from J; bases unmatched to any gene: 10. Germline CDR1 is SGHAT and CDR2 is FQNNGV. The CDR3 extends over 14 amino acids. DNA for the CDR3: TGTGCCAGCAGGGAGACCGGGACAGATAATGGCTACACCTTC. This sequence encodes CASRETGTDNGYTF.

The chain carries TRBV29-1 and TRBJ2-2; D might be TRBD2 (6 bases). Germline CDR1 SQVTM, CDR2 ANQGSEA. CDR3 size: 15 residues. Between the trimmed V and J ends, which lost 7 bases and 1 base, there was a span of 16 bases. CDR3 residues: CSGSTPGENTGELFF. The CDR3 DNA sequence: TGCAGCGGTTCGACCCCGGGGGAGAACACCGGGGAGCTGTTTTTT.

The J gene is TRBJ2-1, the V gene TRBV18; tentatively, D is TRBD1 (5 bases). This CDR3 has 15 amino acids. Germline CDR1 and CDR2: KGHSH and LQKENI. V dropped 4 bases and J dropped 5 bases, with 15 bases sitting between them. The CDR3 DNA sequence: TGTGCCAGCTCACTGAGACAGTCTGAGCACAATGAGCAGTTCTTC. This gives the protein CASSLRQSEHNEQFF.

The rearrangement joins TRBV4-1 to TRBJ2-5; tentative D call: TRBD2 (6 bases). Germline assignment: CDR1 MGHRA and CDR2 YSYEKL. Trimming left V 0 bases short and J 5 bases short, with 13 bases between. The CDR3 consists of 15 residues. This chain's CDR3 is CASSQDLGRGETQYF. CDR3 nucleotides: TGCGCCAGCAGCCAAGATCTAGGGCGGGGCGAGACCCAGTACTTC.

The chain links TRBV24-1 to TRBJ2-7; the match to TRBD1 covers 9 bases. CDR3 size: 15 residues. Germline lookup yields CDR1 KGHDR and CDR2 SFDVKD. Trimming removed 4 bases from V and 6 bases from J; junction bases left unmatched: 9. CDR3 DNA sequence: TGTGCCACCAGTGACCCCGGACAGGGGCATTTCGAGCAGTACTTC. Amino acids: CATSDPGQGHFEQYF.

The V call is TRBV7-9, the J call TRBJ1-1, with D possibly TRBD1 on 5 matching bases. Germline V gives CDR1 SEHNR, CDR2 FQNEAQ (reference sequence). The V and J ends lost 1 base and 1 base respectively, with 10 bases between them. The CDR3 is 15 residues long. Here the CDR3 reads CASSLVGLENTEAFF. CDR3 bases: TGTGCCAGCAGCTTAGTGGGGCTGGAGAACACTGAAGCTTTCTTT.

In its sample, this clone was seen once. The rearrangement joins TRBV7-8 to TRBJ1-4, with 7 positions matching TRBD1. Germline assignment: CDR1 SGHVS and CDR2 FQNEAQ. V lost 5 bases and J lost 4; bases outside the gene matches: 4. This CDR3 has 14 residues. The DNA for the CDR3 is TGTGCCAGCAGCCCGACAGGGTTTAATGAAAAACTGTTTTTT. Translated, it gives CASSPTGFNEKLFF.

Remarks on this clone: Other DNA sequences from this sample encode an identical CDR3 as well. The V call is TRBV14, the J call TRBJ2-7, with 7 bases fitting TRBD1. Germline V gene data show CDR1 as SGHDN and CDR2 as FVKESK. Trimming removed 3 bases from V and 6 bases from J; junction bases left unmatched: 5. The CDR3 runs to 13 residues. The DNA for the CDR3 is TGTGCCAGCAGCCAGGTCACAGGGGTCGAGCAGTACTTC. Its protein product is CASSQVTGVEQYF.

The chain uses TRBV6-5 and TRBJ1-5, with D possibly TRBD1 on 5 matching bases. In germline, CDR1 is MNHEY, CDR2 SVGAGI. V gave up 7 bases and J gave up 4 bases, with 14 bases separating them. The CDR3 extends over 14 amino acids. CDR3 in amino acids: CASTTTGVNQPQHF. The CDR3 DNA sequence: TGTGCCAGCACTACTACAGGCGTTAATCAGCCCCAGCATTTT.

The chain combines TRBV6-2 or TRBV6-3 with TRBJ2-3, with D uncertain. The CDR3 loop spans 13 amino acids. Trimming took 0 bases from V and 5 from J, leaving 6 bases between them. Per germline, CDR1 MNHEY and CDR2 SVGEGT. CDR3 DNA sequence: TGTGCCAGCAGTTACTCGGGCGTAGATACGCAGTATTTT. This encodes CASSYSGVDTQYF.

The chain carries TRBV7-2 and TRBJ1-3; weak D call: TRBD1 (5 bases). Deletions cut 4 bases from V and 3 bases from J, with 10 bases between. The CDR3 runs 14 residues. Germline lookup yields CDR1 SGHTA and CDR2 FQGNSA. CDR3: CASSSVTVGNTIYF. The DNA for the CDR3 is TGTGCCAGCAGCTCGGTGACAGTTGGAAACACCATATATTTT.

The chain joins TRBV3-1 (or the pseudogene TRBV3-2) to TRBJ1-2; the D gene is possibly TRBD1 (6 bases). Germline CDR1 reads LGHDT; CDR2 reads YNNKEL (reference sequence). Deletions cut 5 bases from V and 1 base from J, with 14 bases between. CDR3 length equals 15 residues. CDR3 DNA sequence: TGTGCCAGCAGCTTTTTCGGACAGCTTAACTATGGCTACACCTTC. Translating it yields CASSFFGQLNYGYTF.

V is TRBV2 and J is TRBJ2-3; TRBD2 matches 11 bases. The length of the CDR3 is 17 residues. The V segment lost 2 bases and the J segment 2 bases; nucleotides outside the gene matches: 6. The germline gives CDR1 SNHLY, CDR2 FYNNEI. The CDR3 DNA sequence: TGTGCCAGCAGTGAATCGGGTAGCGGGGGGGCCACAGATACGCAGTATTTT. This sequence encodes CASSESGSGGATDTQYF. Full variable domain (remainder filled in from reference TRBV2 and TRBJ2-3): EPEVTQTPSHQVTQMGQEVILRCVPISNHLYFYWYRQILGQKVEFLVSFYNNEISEKSEIFDDQFSVERPDGSNFTLKIRSTKLEDSAMYFCASSESGSGGATDTQYFGPGTRLTVL.

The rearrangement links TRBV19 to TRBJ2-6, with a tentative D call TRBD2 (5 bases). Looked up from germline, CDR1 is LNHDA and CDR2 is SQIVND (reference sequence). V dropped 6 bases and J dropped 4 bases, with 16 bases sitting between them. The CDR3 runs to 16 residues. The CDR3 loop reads CASSVEGPGGANVLTF. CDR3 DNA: TGTGCCAGTAGCGTGGAAGGGCCGGGGGGGGCCAACGTCCTGACTTTC.

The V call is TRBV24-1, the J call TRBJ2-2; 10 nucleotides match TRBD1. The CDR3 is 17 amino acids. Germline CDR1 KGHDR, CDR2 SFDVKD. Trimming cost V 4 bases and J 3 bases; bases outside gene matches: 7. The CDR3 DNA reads TGTGCCACCAGTGAAACGTTAGGACAGGGGGACACCGGGGAGCTGTTTTTT. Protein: CATSETLGQGDTGELFF.

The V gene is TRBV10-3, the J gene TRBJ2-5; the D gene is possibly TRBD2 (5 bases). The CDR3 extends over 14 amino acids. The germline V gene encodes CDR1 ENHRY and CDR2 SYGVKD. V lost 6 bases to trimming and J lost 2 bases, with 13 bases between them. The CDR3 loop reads CAISGYGSQETQYF. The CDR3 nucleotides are TGTGCCATCAGCGGTTATGGGAGTCAAGAGACCCAGTACTTC.

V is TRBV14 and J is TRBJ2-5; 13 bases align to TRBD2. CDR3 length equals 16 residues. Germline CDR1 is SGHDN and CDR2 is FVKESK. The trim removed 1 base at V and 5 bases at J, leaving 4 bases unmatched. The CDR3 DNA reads TGTGCCAGCAGCCAAGGCGGACTAGCGGGGGTGGAGACCCAGTACTTC. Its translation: CASSQGGLAGVETQYF.

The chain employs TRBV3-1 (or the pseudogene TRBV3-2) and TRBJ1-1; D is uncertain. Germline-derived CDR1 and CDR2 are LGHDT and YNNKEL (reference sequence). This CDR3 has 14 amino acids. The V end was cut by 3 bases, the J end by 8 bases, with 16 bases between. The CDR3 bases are TGTGCCAGCAGCCAGCCGGAGTCGGCGGTCGAAGCTTTCTTT. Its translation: CASSQPESAVEAFF.

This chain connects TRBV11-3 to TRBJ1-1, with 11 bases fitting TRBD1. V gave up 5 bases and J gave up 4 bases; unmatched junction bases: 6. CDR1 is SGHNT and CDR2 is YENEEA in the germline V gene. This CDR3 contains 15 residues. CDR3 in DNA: TGTGCCAGCAGCGAACCGGGACAGGGGGGCACTGAAGCTTTCTTT. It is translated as CASSEPGQGGTEAFF.

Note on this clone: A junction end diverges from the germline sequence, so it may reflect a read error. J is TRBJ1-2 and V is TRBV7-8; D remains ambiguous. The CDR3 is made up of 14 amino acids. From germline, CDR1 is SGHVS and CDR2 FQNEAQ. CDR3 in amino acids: CASSLESYNYGYTF. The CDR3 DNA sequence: TGTGCCAGCAGTTTAGAGAGCTATAACTATGGCTACACCTTC.

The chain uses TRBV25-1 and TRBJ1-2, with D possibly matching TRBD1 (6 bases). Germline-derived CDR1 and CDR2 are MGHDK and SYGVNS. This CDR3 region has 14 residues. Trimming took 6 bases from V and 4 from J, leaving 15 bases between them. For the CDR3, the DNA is TGTGCCAGCAGCATACCGGGACAAACCTATGGCTACACCTTC. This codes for CASSIPGQTYGYTF.

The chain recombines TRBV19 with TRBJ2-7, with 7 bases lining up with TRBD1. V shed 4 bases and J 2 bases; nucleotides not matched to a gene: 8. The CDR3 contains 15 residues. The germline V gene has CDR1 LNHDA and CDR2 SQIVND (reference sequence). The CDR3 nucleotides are TGTGCCAGTAGTACCTTGGGACAGAGAACCTACGAGCAGTACTTC. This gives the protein CASSTLGQRTYEQYF.